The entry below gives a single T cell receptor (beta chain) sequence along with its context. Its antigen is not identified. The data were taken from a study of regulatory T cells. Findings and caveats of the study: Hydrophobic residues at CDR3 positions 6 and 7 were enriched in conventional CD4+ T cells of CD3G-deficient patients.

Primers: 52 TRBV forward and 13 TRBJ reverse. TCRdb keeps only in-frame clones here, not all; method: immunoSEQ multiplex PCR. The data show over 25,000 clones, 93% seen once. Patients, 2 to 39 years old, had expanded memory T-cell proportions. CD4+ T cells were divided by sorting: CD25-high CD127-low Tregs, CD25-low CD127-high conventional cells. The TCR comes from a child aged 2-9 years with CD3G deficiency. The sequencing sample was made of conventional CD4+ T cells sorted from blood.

The CDR3 bases are TGTGCCAGCAGCAGGACTAGCGGAAGCTCCTACAATGAGCAGTTCTTC. Encoded protein: CASSRTSGSSYNEQFF. The chain employs TRBV28 and TRBJ2-1; 10 nucleotides align to TRBD2. The germline V gene has CDR1 MDHEN and CDR2 SYDVKM. V dropped 6 bases and J dropped 0; count of bases not matched to a gene: 5. This CDR3 has 16 amino acids.